The source of this T cell receptor beta chain is a study of T-cell memory formation after mild COVID-19. General observations from the study: Clones contracting day 15 to 85 were balanced CD4/CD8; later expanders leaned CD4+. Cross-reactive memory appears to have joined, as suggested by some responding clones showing up in pre-infection memory.

The TCR alpha and TCR beta cDNA libraries, bearing sample barcodes and UMIs, were generated by 5'RACE using constant-segment primers. Using its own MiXCR run on the 5' RACE reads, TCRdb lists one record per CDR3 protein. The table includes under 250,000 distinct CDR3 sequences, roughly a tenth detected once. CDR1 is KGHDR and CDR2 is SFDVKD in the germline V gene. CDR3 length equals 15 residues. Trimming pared 0 bases from V and 1 base from J, leaving 5 bases between. Only a few counts were recorded for this clonotype. The antigen is not known. This clonotype was obtained from a man aged 18 to 30 who had mild COVID-19 (a few samples of this study predate the infection). Cell type and time point are not known. Material: PBMCs or a T cell subset sorted from them (not recorded which). This chain joins TRBV24-1 and TRBJ2-2; D uncertain. The CDR3 coding sequence is TGTGCCACCAGTGATTTGTTCCAGAACACCGGGGAGCTGTTTTTT. Protein: CATSDLFQNTGELFF.